The clone carrying this TCR beta chain was found a few times. Antigen: not known. Via MiXCR, TCRdb re-called the RT-PCR reads, giving one row per CDR3 protein. The table shows about 240,000 distinct CDR3 sequences, with 9% to 15% occurring only once. The sample belongs to a study of response to subunit inactivated influenza vaccine. Points from the study as a whole: Each seasonal flu vaccination may recruit only limited new T cells, authors suggested.

Germline V gives CDR1 MNHNS, CDR2 SASEGT. The trim removed 6 bases at V and 3 bases at J, leaving 5 bases unmatched. This CDR3 has 13 residues. The chain links TRBV6-1 to TRBJ2-7; 7 nucleotides align to TRBD1. This sample comprised non-naive T cells sorted from PBMCs, obtained approximately 15 days before vaccination. The TCR comes from a man in his fifties who received an inactivated influenza vaccine. The CDR3 bases are TGTGCCAGCAGCACCAGGGGGATCTACGAGCAGTACTTC. Amino acid sequence: CASSTRGIYEQYF.